What follows are 6 T cell receptor beta chains derived from one specimen sequenced in a study of blood T cells in healthy people across ages. Combining a sample-barcoded 5' primer with a J-beta primer mix, a second PCR ran for roughly 6 to 12 cycles. TCRdb analysed the 5' RACE reads with MiXCR anew, one entry per CDR3 protein. The data show 1,100,000 or so distinct CDR3 sequences, 45% seen once. Source material: blood. The receptors were sampled from a woman aged 60-75 years in good health.

V gene TRBV20-1 combines with J gene TRBJ1-1; D is ambiguous. With 4 bases removed from V and 0 bases from J, the gap between germline ends came to 12 bases. The CDR3 length is 14 residues. Germline-derived CDR1 and CDR2 are DFQATT and SNEGSKA (reference sequence). This chain's CDR3 is CSAIPPTVNTEAFF. The CDR3, as DNA: TGCAGTGCTATACCCCCAACGGTGAACACTGAAGCTTTCTTT.

This sequence joins TRBV18 and TRBJ2-3; 7 positions match TRBD1. Trimming removed 5 bases from V and 2 bases from J; junction bases left unmatched: 10. Germline V gene lookup returns CDR1 KGHSH and CDR2 LQKENI. The length of the CDR3 is 16 residues. The CDR3 nucleotides read TGTGCCAGCTCAGCACTTAGGGACAGTGACACAGATACGCAGTATTTT. Its translation: CASSALRDSDTDTQYF.

The CDR3 DNA reads TGCGCCAGCAGTCCCCGGGCGGGGGTTGAGGAGCAGTTCTTC. The encoded protein is CASSPRAGVEEQFF. The chain uses TRBV4-1 and TRBJ2-1, with TRBD2 matching 7 bases. J lost 10 bases, V lost 6 bases, and 12 bases had no gene match. The CDR3 loop spans 14 amino acids. Germline V gene data show CDR1 as MGHRA and CDR2 as YSYEKL.

This clonotype turned up a few times. The chain carries TRBV20-1 and TRBJ2-7, with 11 bases that match TRBD2. The CDR3 length is 15 residues. In germline, CDR1 is DFQATT, CDR2 SNEGSKA (reference sequence). V lost 6 bases, J lost 3 bases, and 10 bases stayed unmatched. CDR3 loop: CSANPATSGDYEQYF. CDR3 nucleotides: TGCAGTGCCAACCCAGCGACTAGCGGGGACTACGAGCAGTACTTC.

This chain connects TRBV27 to TRBJ2-5; D perhaps matches TRBD2 (5 bases). Trimming stripped 9 bases from V and 5 bases from J, with 16 bases between. This CDR3 is 13 amino acids long. Germline assignment: CDR1 MNHEY and CDR2 SMNVEV (reference sequence). CDR3 sequence (DNA): TGTGCCAGTAGGTCCCGGGGATGGGAGACCCAGTACTTC. Residues: CASRSRGWETQYF.

The genes are TRBV13 and TRBJ2-1, with 8 bases identical to TRBD1. The CDR3 runs to 16 residues. Germline CDR1 is PRHDT and CDR2 is FYEKMQ (reference sequence). V lost 5 bases, J lost 5 bases, and 11 bases stayed unmatched. The CDR3 nucleotides are TGTGCCAGCAGCCAACGATACAGGGGGGAAAACAATGAGCAGTTCTTC. It encodes CASSQRYRGENNEQFF.